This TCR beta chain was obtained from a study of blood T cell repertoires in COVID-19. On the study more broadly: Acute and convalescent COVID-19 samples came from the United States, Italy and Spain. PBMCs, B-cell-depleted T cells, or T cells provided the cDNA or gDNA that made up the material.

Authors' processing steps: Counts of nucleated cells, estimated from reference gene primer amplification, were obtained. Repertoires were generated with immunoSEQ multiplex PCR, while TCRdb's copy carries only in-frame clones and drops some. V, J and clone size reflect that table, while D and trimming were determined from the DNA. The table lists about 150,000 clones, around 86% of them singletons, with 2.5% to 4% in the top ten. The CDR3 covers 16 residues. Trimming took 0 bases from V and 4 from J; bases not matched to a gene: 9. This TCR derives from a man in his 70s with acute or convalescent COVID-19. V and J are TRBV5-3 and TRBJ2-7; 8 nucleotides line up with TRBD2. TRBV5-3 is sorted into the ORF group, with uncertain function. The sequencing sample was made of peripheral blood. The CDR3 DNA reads TGTGCCAGAAGCTTGGGAGGCGGAGCGGGAGAGTACGAGCAGTACTTC. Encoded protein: CARSLGGGAGEYEQYF.